The present TCR beta chain was sequenced within a study of T-cell reconstitution after alpha-beta-depleted transplantation in children. This sample's TCRbeta library carried unique molecular identifier barcodes. One entry per CDR3 protein results from TCRdb running MiXCR on the PCR reads. The data contain around 200,000 distinct CDR3 sequences, more than 6.5% of them seen just once; the ten biggest clones take up over 2.5%. Germline-derived CDR1 and CDR2 are SQVTM and ANQGSEA. The CDR3 sequence is 13 residues long. This clonotype was counted ten times or more. At one boundary the junction diverges from the germline segment, which might be a read error.

Material: PBMCs from the stem cell graft donor, obtained from the stem cell graft. This sequence joins TRBV29-1 and TRBJ1-2; tentatively, D is TRBD1 (5 bases). The sequence derives from a human donor who donated a stem cell graft to a child with Wiskott-Aldrich syndrome. This CDR3 reads CSVEGVPTYGYTF. The CDR3 DNA reads as TGCAGCGTAGAAGGGGTTCCAACCTATGGCTACACCTTC.